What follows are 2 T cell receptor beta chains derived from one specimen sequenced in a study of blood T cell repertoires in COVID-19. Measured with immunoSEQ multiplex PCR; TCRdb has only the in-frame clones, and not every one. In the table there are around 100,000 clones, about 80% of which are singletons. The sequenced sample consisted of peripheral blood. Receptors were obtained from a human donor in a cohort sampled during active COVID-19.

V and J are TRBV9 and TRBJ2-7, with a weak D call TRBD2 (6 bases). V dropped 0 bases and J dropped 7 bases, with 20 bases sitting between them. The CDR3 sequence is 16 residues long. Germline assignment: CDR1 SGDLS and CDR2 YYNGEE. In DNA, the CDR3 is TGTGCCAGCAGCGTAGGAATGGGTACTGGGGCGGGAGAGCAGTACTTC. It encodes CASSVGMGTGAGEQYF.

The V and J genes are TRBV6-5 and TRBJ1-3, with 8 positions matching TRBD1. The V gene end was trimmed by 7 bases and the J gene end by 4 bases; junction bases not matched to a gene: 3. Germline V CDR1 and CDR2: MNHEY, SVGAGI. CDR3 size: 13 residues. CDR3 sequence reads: CASNQGAGNTIYF. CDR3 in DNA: TGTGCCAGCAACCAGGGGGCGGGAAACACCATATATTTT.